The rows below give T cell receptor beta chains drawn from one sample of a study of T cell responses to AZD1222 COVID-19 vaccine. Only in-frame clones appear in the TCRdb table, and some are missing; sequencing was by immunoSEQ multiplex PCR. The table lists about 34,000 clones, approximately 78% of them singletons. The specimen comprised peripheral blood, sampled 28 days after the second AZD1222 dose. These receptors all come from an adult who received the AZD1222 COVID-19 vaccine. Each CDR3 is given with its conserved first and last residue.

v_gene	j_gene	CDR3aa
TRBV19	TRBJ1-1	CASSIDQFGTEAFF
TRBV6-5	TRBJ1-1	CASRETGMNTEAFF
TRBV5-8	TRBJ2-4	CASSGTGGNIQYF
TRBV30	TRBJ2-5	CAWSVTRPETQYF
TRBV6-5	TRBJ1-1	CASSLADRPQRAFF
TRBV7-8	TRBJ1-1	CASSPGGQLGKAFF
TRBV27	TRBJ2-5	CASSLIGGVGRETQYF
TRBV5-4	TRBJ2-1	CASSLPGYNEQFF
TRBV23-1	TRBJ1-1	CASGRGGENTEAFF
TRBV20-1	TRBJ1-3	CSASQGAGGNTIYF
TRBV6-1	TRBJ2-1	CASSEARGGLYNEQFF
TRBV6-1	TRBJ1-1	CASSEVSLFGQAFF
TRBV19	TRBJ1-4	CASSITGTGGEKLFF
TRBV7-2	TRBJ1-2	CASSKPGPYGYTF
TRBV15	TRBJ1-1	CATSRGGSEAFF
TRBV7-8	TRBJ2-3	CASSPRTSGFLTDTQYF
TRBV11-2	TRBJ2-3	CASSGDTDTQYF
TRBV19	TRBJ1-1	CASSATGIKLRGMNTEAFF
TRBV7-2	TRBJ1-6	CASSFWGLLGSPLHF
TRBV3-1/TRBV3-2	TRBJ2-3	CASSQGSSGATQYF
TRBV4-2	TRBJ2-1	CASSQDPQSEAYNEQFF
TRBV30	TRBJ1-2	CAWGGTGAGYTF
TRBV7-9	TRBJ1-5	CASSPGENVGPQHF
TRBV7-9	TRBJ2-3	CASSLVAVDTDTQYF
TRBV6-1	TRBJ2-1	CASSEFLAWTSSSYNEQFF
TRBV24-1	TRBJ2-3	CATSDGGFADTQYF
TRBV7-8	TRBJ1-2	CASSHFQGNYGYTF
TRBV7-2	TRBJ1-5	CASSLVAHSNQPQHF
TRBV24-1	TRBJ2-5	CATSDFAGTQYF
TRBV6-5	TRBJ1-4	CASSNRNEKLFF
TRBV18	TRBJ1-3	CASSRGRERSGNTIYF
TRBV27	TRBJ1-5	CASSLSTYSNQPQHF
TRBV18	TRBJ1-2	CASSLYKTAPGGYTF
TRBV5-4	TRBJ1-4	CASSLSGGGEKLFF
TRBV12-3/TRBV12-4	TRBJ1-1	CASSFGGSEAFF
TRBV11-2	TRBJ1-1	CASSRGETEAFF
TRBV5-8	TRBJ1-6	CASSLRIQSSYNSPLHF
TRBV27	TRBJ1-4	CASGAPSGALIEKLFF
TRBV3-1/TRBV3-2	TRBJ1-5	CASSPGQGWQPQHF
TRBV7-3	TRBJ2-5	CASSLSAQETQYF
TRBV7-2	TRBJ1-6	CASSLSLPSGNSPLHF
TRBV25-1	TRBJ2-1	CASSDPPGTYNEQFF
TRBV7-9	TRBJ2-2	CASSLGSGTSNTGELFF
TRBV2	TRBJ1-2	CASLVPWTGLYGYTF
TRBV10-3	TRBJ2-5	CAIKRGLQETQYF
TRBV30	TRBJ1-3	CAWIWGSGNTIYF
TRBV6-5	TRBJ2-1	CAAAGQGVNEQFF